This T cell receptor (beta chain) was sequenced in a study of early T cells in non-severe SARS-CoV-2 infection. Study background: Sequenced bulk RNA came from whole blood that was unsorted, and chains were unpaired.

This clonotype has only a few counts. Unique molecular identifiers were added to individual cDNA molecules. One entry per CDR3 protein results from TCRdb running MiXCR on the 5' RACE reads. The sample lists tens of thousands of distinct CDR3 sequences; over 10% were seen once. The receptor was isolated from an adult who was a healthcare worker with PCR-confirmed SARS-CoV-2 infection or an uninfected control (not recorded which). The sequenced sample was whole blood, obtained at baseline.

The CDR3 loop is CASSMGNYEQYF. Written as DNA, the CDR3 is TGCGCCAGCAGTATGGGGAACTACGAGCAGTACTTC. This rearrangement joins TRBV5-1 to TRBJ2-7; D gene unclear. Germline assignment: CDR1 SGHRS and CDR2 YFSETQ. This CDR3 spans 12 amino acids. Trimming shortened V by 5 bases and J by 3 bases, and 9 bases separated the two germline ends.